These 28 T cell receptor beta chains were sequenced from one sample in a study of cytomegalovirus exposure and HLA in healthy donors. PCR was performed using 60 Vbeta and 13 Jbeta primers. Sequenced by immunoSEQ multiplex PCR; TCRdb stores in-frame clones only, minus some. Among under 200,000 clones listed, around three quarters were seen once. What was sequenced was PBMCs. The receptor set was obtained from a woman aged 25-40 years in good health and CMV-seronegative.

CDR3 sequence (DNA): TGTGCCAGCAGCTTAGCTACAGGGGTTGGTACTGAAGCTTTCTTT. Protein sequence: CASSLATGVGTEAFF. V is TRBV7-8 and J is TRBJ1-1; the match to TRBD1 covers 7 bases. The CDR3 runs to 15 residues. The trim removed 0 bases at V and 5 bases at J, leaving 6 bases unmatched. Germline V gene lookup returns CDR1 SGHVS and CDR2 FQNEAQ.

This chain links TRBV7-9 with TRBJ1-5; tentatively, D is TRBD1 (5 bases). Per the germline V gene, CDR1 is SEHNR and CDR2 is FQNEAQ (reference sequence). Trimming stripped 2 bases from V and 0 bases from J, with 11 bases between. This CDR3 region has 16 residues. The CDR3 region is CASSLFGGDSNQPQHF. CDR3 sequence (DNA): TGTGCCAGCAGCTTATTCGGGGGGGATAGCAATCAGCCCCAGCATTTT.

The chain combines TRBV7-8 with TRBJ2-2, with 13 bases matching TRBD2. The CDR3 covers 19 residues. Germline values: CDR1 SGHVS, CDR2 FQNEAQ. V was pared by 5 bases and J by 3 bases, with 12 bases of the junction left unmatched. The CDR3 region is CASSTRFILAGGHTGELFF. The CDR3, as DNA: TGTGCCAGCAGCACGCGATTTATACTAGCGGGGGGGCACACCGGGGAGCTGTTTTTT.

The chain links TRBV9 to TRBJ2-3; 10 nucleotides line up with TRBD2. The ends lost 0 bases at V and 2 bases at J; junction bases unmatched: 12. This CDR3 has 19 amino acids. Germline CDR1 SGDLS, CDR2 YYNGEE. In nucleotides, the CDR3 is TGTGCCAGCAGCGTAGTTGGTGGCTCTAGCGGGAGTGTCACAGATACGCAGTATTTT. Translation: CASSVVGGSSGSVTDTQYF. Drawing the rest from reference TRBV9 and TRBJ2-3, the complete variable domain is DSGVTQTPKHLITATGQRVTLRCSPRSGDLSVYWYQQSLDQGLQFLIQYYNGEERAKGNILERFSAQQFPDLHSELNLSSLELGDSALYFCASSVVGGSSGSVTDTQYFGPGTRLTVL.

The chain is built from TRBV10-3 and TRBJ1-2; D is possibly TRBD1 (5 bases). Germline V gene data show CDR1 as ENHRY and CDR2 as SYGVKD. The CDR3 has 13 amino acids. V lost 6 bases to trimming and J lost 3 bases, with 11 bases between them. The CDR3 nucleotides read TGTGCCATCAGGAGAACAGGAGACTATGGCTACACCTTC. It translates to CAIRRTGDYGYTF.

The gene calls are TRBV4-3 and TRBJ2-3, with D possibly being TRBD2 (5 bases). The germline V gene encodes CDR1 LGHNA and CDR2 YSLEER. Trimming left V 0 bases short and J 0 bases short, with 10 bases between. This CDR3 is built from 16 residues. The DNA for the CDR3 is TGCGCCAGCAGCCAAGACCACGGGGTTAGCACAGATACGCAGTATTTT. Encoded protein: CASSQDHGVSTDTQYF.

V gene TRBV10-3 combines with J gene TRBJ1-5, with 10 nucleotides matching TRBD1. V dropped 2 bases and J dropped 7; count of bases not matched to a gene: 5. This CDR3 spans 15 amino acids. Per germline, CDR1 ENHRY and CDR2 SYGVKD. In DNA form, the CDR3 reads TGTGCCATCAGTGAGCCCGGGACAGGGGTGCAGCCCCAGCATTTT. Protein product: CAISEPGTGVQPQHF.

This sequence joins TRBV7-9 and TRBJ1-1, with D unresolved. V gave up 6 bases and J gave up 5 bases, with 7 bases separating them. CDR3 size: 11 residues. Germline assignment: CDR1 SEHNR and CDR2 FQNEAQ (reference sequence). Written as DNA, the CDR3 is TGTGCCAGCAGGGGGAGAACTGAAGCTTTCTTT. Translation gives CASRGRTEAFF.

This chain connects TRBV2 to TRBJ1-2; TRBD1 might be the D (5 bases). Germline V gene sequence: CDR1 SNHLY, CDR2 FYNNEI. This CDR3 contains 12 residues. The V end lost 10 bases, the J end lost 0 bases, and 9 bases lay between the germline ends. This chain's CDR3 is CAMQTANYGYTF. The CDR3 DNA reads TGTGCCATGCAGACAGCTAACTATGGCTACACCTTC.

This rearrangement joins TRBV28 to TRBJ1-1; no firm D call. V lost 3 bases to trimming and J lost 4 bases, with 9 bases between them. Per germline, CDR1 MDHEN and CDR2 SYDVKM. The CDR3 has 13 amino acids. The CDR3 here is CASSFPGFTEAFF. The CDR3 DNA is TGTGCCAGCAGTTTTCCGGGGTTCACTGAAGCTTTCTTT.

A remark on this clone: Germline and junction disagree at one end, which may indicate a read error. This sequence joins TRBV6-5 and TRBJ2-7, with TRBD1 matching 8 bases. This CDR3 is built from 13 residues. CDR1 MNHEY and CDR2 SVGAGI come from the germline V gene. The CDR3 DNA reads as TGTGCCGGCAGTCGACAGGGGATGTACGAGCAGTACTTC. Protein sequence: CAGSRQGMYEQYF.

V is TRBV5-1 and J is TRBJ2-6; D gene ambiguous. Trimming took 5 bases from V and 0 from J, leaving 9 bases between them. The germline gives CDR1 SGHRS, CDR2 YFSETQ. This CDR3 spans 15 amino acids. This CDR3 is CASSSSNSGANVLTF. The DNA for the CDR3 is TGCGCCAGCAGTAGCAGCAACTCTGGGGCCAACGTCCTGACTTTC.

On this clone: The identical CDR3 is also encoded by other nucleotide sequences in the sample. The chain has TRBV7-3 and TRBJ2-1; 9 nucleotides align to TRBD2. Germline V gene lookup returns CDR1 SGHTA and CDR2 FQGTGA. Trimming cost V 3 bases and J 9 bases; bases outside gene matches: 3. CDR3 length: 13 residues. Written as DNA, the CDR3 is TGTGCCAGCAGCTTGCGGCGGGAGGGTGAGCAGTTCTTC. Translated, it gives CASSLRREGEQFF.

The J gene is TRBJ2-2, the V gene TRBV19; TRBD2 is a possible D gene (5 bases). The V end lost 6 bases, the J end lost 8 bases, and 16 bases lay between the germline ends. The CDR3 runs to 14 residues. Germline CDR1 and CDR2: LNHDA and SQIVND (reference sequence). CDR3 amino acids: CASRPAEGLGELFF. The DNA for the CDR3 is TGTGCCAGTAGACCGGCTGAGGGCTTGGGGGAGCTGTTTTTT.

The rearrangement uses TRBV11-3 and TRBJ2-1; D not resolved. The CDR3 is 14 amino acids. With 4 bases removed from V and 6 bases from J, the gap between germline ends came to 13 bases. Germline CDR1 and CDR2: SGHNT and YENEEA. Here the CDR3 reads CASSSRVNRNEQFF. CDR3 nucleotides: TGTGCCAGCAGCTCTCGAGTGAATCGCAATGAGCAGTTCTTC.

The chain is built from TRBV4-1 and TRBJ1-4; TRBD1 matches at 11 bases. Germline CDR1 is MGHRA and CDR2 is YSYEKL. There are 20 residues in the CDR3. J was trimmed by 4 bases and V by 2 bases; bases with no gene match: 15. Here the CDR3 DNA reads TGCGCCAGCAGCCAAAGGGCTCCGGGACAGGGGGAAGGGGTTAATGAAAAACTGTTTTTT. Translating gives CASSQRAPGQGEGVNEKLFF.

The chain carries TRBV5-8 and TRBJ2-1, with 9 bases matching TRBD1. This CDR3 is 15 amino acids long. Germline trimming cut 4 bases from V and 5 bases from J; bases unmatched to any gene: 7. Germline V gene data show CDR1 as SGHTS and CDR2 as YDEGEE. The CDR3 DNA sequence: TGTGCCAGCAGCGGAGGACAGGGGATCGACAATGAGCAGTTCTTC. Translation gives CASSGGQGIDNEQFF. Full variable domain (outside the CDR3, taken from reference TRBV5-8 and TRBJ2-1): EAGVTQSPTHLIKTRGQQATLRCSPISGHTSVYWYQQALGLGLQFLLWYDEGEERNRGNFPPRFSGRQFPNYSSELNVNALELEDSALYLCASSGGQGIDNEQFFGPGTRLTVL.

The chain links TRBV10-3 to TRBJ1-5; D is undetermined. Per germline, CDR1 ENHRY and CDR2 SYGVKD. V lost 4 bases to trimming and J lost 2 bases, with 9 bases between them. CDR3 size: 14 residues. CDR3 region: CAISATVGNQPQHF. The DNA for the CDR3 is TGTGCCATCAGTGCAACGGTGGGCAATCAGCCCCAGCATTTT.

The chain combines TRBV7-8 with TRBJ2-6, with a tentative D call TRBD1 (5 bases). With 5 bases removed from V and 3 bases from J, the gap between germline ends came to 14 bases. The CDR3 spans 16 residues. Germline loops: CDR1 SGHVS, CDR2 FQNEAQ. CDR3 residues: CASSPSVGVGANVLTF. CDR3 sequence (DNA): TGTGCCAGCAGCCCATCGGTAGGGGTTGGGGCCAACGTCCTGACTTTC.

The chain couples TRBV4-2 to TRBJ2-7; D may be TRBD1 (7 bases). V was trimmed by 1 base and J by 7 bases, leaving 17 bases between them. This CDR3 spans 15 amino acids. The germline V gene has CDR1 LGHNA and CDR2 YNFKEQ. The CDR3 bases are TGTGCCAGCAGCCAAGCAGGGGGGTCTTGGATGGAGCAGTACTTC. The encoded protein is CASSQAGGSWMEQYF.

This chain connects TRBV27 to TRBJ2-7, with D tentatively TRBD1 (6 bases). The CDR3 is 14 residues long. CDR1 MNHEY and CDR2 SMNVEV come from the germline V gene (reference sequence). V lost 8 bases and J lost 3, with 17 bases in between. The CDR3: CASGPRGHGYEQYF. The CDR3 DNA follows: TGTGCCAGCGGCCCCCGGGGACATGGCTACGAGCAGTACTTC.

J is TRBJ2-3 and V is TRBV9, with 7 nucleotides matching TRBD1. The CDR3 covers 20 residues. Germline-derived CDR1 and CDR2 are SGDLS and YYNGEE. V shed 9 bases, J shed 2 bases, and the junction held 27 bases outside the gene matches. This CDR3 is CANLRDRDVEVGSDTDTQYF. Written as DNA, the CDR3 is TGTGCCAACCTTCGAGACAGGGATGTAGAGGTGGGATCGGACACAGATACGCAGTATTTT. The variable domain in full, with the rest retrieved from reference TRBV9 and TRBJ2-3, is DSGVTQTPKHLITATGQRVTLRCSPRSGDLSVYWYQQSLDQGLQFLIQYYNGEERAKGNILERFSAQQFPDLHSELNLSSLELGDSALYFCANLRDRDVEVGSDTDTQYFGPGTRLTVL.

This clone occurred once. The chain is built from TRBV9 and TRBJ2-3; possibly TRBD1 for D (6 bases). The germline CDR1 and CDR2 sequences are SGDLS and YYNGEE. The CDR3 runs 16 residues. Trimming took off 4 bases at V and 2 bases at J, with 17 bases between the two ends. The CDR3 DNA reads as TGTGCCAGCAGCCGAGACACAGGGCTGATCACAGATACGCAGTATTTT. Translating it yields CASSRDTGLITDTQYF.

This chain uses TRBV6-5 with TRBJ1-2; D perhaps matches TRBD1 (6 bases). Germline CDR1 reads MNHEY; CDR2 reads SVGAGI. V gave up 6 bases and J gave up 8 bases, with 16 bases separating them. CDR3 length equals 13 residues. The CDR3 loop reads CASSRGGRRGYTF. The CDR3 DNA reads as TGTGCCAGCAGCCGGGGGGGGCGGCGGGGCTACACCTTC.

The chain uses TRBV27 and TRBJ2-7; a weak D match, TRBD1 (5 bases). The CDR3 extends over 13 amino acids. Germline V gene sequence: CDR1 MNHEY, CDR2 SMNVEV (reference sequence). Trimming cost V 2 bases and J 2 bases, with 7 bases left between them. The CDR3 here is CASSLTQAYEQYF. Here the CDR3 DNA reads TGTGCCAGCAGTTTAACACAGGCCTACGAGCAGTACTTC.

The CDR3 here is CASSYHRGRGANVLTF. The CDR3 DNA is TGTGCCAGCAGTTATCACAGGGGGCGAGGGGCCAACGTCCTGACTTTC. The chain couples TRBV7-9 to TRBJ2-6, with TRBD1 identical over 9 bases. Germline V gene data show CDR1 as SEHNR and CDR2 as FQNEAQ (reference sequence). The V gene end was trimmed by 6 bases and the J gene end by 4 bases; junction bases not matched to a gene: 7. This CDR3 is 16 amino acids long.

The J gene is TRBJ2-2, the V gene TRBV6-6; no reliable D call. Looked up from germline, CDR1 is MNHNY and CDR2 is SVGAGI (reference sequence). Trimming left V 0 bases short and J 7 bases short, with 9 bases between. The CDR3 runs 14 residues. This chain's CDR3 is CASSYSWAIGELFF. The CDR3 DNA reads TGTGCCAGCAGTTACTCGTGGGCCATCGGGGAGCTGTTTTTT.

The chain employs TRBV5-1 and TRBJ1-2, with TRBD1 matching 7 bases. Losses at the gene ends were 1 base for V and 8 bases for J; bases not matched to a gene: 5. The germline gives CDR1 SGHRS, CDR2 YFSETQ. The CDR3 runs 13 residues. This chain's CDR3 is CASSLTGARGYTF. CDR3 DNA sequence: TGCGCCAGCAGCTTGACAGGGGCGAGGGGCTACACCTTC.